These 15 T cell receptor beta chains originate from one sample sequenced in a study of T cells in localized non-small cell lung cancer. The repertoire was sequenced with immunoSEQ multiplex PCR; TCRdb's copy has only in-frame clones and lacks some. The repertoire includes tens of thousands of clones, roughly 88% of them detected once, and 18% sits in the top ten. Specimen: peripheral blood, collected before any cancer treatment. All receptors derive from a male donor at least 60 years old with stage III squamous cell lung carcinoma.

This chain connects TRBV5-6 to TRBJ2-3, with a possible D match to TRBD2 (5 bases). Trimming stripped 3 bases from V and 0 bases from J, with 5 bases between. CDR1 and CDR2 from the germline V gene are SGHDT and YYEEEE. The CDR3 is 13 residues long. The CDR3 spells CASSWTSTDTQYF. For the CDR3, the DNA is TGTGCCAGCAGCTGGACTAGCACAGATACGCAGTATTTT.

CDR3 amino acids: CASGRLAGEYEQYF. DNA for the CDR3: TGTGCCAGTGGACGATTAGCGGGAGAGTACGAGCAGTACTTC. The genes are TRBV19 and TRBJ2-7, with 9 bases that match TRBD2. Germline CDR1 LNHDA, CDR2 SQIVND (reference sequence). The length of the CDR3 is 14 residues. V shed 8 bases, J shed 4 bases, and the junction held 9 bases outside the gene matches.

The chain carries TRBV5-1 and TRBJ2-1; D is ambiguous. Per the germline V gene, CDR1 is SGHRS and CDR2 is YFSETQ. CDR3 size: 15 residues. The ends were cut back, 4 bases at V and 0 bases at J, with 11 bases in the middle. CDR3 nucleotides: TGCGCCAGCAGCACCACGCACAGCTCCTACAATGAGCAGTTCTTC. This encodes CASSTTHSSYNEQFF.

V gene TRBV27 combines with J gene TRBJ2-1; 12 bases are shared with TRBD2. The V gene end was trimmed by 5 bases and the J gene end by 6 bases; junction bases not matched to a gene: 11. The germline CDR1 and CDR2 sequences are MNHEY and SMNVEV (reference sequence). The CDR3 spans 17 residues. The DNA for the CDR3 is TGTGCCAGCAGTGTTCCGAGTCTAGCGGGAGGGCCCAATGAGCAGTTCTTC. It specifies CASSVPSLAGGPNEQFF.

The V gene is TRBV11-2, the J gene TRBJ2-1; D is unresolved. V was cut by 0 bases and J by 0 bases, with 6 bases left in between. This CDR3 spans 15 amino acids. The germline V gene has CDR1 SGHAT and CDR2 FQNNGV. The CDR3 DNA is TGTGCCAGCAGCTTAGAACAGAGCTCCTACAATGAGCAGTTCTTC. Its translation is CASSLEQSSYNEQFF.

J is TRBJ1-6 and V is TRBV6-1; D is possibly TRBD1 (5 bases). The germline V and J ends were trimmed by 6 bases and 13 bases, with 16 bases remaining between them. The CDR3 has 13 residues. Germline CDR1 is MNHNS and CDR2 is SASEGT. CDR3 coding DNA: TGTGCCAGCAGGGCGGGACCCGCATTTCCCCTCCACTTT. As protein: CASRAGPAFPLHF.

Only a few counts were recorded for this clone. The rearrangement joins TRBV4-1 to TRBJ2-6, with D tentatively TRBD1 or TRBD2 (5 bases each). Trimming removed 3 bases at V and 3 bases at J, with 9 bases between. Germline V CDR1 and CDR2: MGHRA, YSYEKL. The CDR3 runs 15 residues. In DNA form, the CDR3 reads TGCGCCAGCAGCCAGGGACCCATTGGGGCCAACGTCCTGACTTTC. Translating gives CASSQGPIGANVLTF.

The chain employs TRBV30 and TRBJ1-6, with 7 bases aligning to TRBD1. Unmatched junction bases numbered 8, after V lost 5 bases and J lost 10 bases. CDR3 size: 13 residues. Germline lookup yields CDR1 GTSNPN and CDR2 SVGIG (reference sequence). The CDR3 nucleotides are TGTGCCTGGCGCGACAGGGCCCAATCACCCCTCCACTTT. Translating gives CAWRDRAQSPLHF.

The V and J genes are TRBV7-2 and TRBJ1-5; D may be TRBD1 (6 bases). Germline loops: CDR1 SGHTA, CDR2 FQGNSA. V lost 1 base to trimming and J lost 1 base, with 11 bases between them. This CDR3 comprises 16 residues. The CDR3, as DNA: TGTGCCAGCAGCTTAGATTCGGGGGCGAGCAATCAGCCCCAGCATTTT. It translates to CASSLDSGASNQPQHF.

V usage is TRBV6-6 and J usage is TRBJ2-1; 11 bases map to TRBD2. The germline V gene has CDR1 MNHNY and CDR2 SVGAGI (reference sequence). CDR3 length equals 15 residues. V lost 4 bases to trimming and J lost 7 bases; unmatched junction nucleotides: 6. Here the CDR3 DNA reads TGTGCCAGCAGTTCTATAGCGGGAGGGCCGAATGAGCAGTTCTTC. It encodes CASSSIAGGPNEQFF.

The rearrangement uses TRBV9 and TRBJ2-5; TRBD1 is a possible D gene (6 bases). Per germline, CDR1 SGDLS and CDR2 YYNGEE. There are 15 residues in the CDR3. Trimming took off 3 bases at V and 5 bases at J, with 17 bases between the two ends. DNA for the CDR3: TGTGCCAGCAGCGCGACTGGACAGCAGGGCGAGACCCAGTACTTC. This codes for CASSATGQQGETQYF.

The chain has TRBV11-2 and TRBJ2-7; D is tentatively TRBD1 or TRBD2 (5 bases each). Germline V CDR1 and CDR2: SGHAT, FQNNGV. The CDR3 is made up of 16 amino acids. Trimming shortened V by 7 bases and J by 6 bases, and 25 bases separated the two germline ends. The CDR3 DNA is TGTGCCAGCACCTTGAACCGGGACGCCGCCACTCGCGAGCAGTACTTC. It is translated as CASTLNRDAATREQYF.

The gene calls are TRBV9 and TRBJ2-6, with a possible D match to TRBD2 (7 bases). This CDR3 has 18 amino acids. V was shortened by 0 bases and J by 1 base, with 14 bases between the two germline ends. Germline CDR1 is SGDLS and CDR2 is YYNGEE. The CDR3 nucleotides read TGTGCCAGCAGCGTAGGAGGGGGAGGGCCTTCTGGGGCCAACGTCCTGACTTTC. Protein product: CASSVGGGGPSGANVLTF.

In its sample, this clone was seen once. The chain links TRBV2 to TRBJ2-5, with no clear D. The V gene's germline CDR1 is SNHLY and CDR2 FYNNEI. The V end lost 5 bases, the J end lost 2 bases, and 0 bases lay between the germline ends. This CDR3 region has 10 residues. CDR3 residues: CASSQETQYF. CDR3 nucleotides: TGTGCCAGCAGTCAAGAGACCCAGTACTTC.

This chain joins TRBV7-3 and TRBJ2-2; D is ambiguous. The CDR3 has 14 residues. Germline CDR1 SGHTA, CDR2 FQGTGA. V was shortened by 1 base and J by 6 bases, with 9 bases between the two germline ends. CDR3 loop: CASSLKKGAGELFF. The CDR3 DNA is TGTGCCAGCAGCTTAAAGAAGGGCGCCGGGGAGCTGTTTTTT. The whole variable domain, filled in from reference TRBV7-3 and TRBJ2-2, reads GAGVSQTPSNKVTEKGKYVELRCDPISGHTALYWYRQSLGQGPEFLIYFQGTGAADDSGLPNDRFFAVRPEGSVSTLKIQRTERGDSAVYLCASSLKKGAGELFFGEGSRLTVL.